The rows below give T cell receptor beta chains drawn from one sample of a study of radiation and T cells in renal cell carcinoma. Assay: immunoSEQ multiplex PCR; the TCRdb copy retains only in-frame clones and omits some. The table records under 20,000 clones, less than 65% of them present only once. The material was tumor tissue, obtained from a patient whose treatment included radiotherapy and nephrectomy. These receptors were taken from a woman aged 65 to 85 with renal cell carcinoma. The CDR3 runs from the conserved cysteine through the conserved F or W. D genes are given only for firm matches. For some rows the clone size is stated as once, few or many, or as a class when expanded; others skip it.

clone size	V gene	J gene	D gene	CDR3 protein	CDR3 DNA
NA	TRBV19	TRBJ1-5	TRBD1	CASIGRGGYSNQPQHF	TGTGCCAGTATTGGCAGGGGGGGTTACAGCAATCAGCCCCAGCATTTT
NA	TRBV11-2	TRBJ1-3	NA	CASSLTGHSGNTIYF	TGTGCCAGCAGCTTGACAGGCCACTCTGGAAACACCATATATTTT
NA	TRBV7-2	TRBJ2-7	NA	CASSSNRVSYEQYF	TGTGCCAGCAGCTCCAACAGGGTCTCCTACGAGCAGTACTTC
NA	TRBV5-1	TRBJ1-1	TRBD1	CASTDTPGGAGTEAFF	TGCGCCAGCACCGACACCCCAGGGGGCGCAGGCACTGAAGCTTTCTTT
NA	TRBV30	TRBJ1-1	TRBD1	CAWNRGPDTEAFF	TGTGCCTGGAACAGGGGGCCGGACACTGAAGCTTTCTTT
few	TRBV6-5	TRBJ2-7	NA	CASSYGSVPYEQYF	TGTGCCAGCAGTTATGGTTCGGTCCCCTACGAGCAGTACTTC
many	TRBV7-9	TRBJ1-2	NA	CASSLGGKDNYGYTF	TGTGCCAGCAGCTTAGGGGGAAAAGATAACTATGGCTACACCTTC
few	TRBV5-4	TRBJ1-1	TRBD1	CASGGQGVNTEAFF	TGTGCCAGCGGGGGACAGGGGGTAAACACTGAAGCTTTCTTT
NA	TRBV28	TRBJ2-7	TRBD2	CASSLSGTSPYEQYF	TGTGCCAGCAGTTTATCCGGGACTAGCCCGTACGAGCAGTACTTC
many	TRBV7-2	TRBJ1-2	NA	CASSQAQGAYGYTF	TGCGCCAGCAGCCAAGCACAGGGTGCCTATGGCTACACCTTC
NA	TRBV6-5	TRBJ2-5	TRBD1	CASSLNRDRQETQYF	TGTGCCAGCAGCTTAAACCGGGACAGACAAGAGACCCAGTACTTC
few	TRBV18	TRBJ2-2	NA	CASSPTDTATGELFF	TGTGCCAGCTCACCAACGGACACGGCGACCGGGGAGCTGTTTTTT
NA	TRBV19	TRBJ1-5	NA	CASSIEANQPQHF	TGTGCCAGTAGTATAGAAGCTAATCAGCCCCAGCATTTT
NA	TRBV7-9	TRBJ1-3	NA	CASSSTFYRADTIYF	TGTGCCAGCAGCTCGACCTTCTACAGGGCGGACACCATATATTTT
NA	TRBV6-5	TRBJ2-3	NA	CASSYRDTDTQYF	TGTGCCAGCTCTTACCGTGACACAGATACGCAGTATTTT
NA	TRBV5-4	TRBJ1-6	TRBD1	CASSLGGTAQPNSPLHF	TGTGCCAGCAGCTTGGGGGGGACAGCGCAGCCGAATTCACCCCTCCACTTT
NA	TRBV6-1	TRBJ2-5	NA	CASTRDYQETQYF	TGTGCCAGCACCAGGGACTACCAAGAGACCCAGTACTTC
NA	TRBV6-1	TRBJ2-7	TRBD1	CASSGDRGEQYF	TGTGCCAGCAGTGGTGACAGGGGCGAGCAGTACTTC
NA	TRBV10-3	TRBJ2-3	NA	CAIRQTSDTQYF	TGTGCCATACGACAGACCTCAGATACGCAGTATTTT
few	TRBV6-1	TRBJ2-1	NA	CASTEGAGTDEQFF	TGTGCCAGCACCGAAGGGGCAGGTACTGATGAGCAGTTCTTC
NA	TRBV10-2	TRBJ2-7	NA	CASCVGGPSYEQYF	TGCGCCAGCTGTGTGGGGGGGCCGAGCTACGAGCAGTACTTC
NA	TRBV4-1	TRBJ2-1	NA	CASSHSLGAEQFF	TGCGCCAGCAGCCATTCCCTAGGAGCGGAGCAGTTCTTC
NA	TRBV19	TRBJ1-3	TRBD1	CASSPGQGAAGNTIYF	TGTGCCAGTAGTCCCGGACAGGGAGCCGCTGGAAACACCATATATTTT
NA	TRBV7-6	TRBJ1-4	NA	CASSPSRETNEKLFF	TGTGCCAGCAGCCCCTCGAGGGAAACTAATGAAAAACTGTTTTTT
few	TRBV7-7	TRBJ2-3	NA	CASSHGTGTDTQYF	TGTGCCAGCAGCCACGGGACGGGGACAGATACGCAGTATTTT
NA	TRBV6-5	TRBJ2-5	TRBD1	CASSYRGLRETQYF	TGTGCCAGCAGTTACAGGGGGCTAAGAGAGACCCAGTACTTC
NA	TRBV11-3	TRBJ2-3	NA	CASSLQGSTDTQYF	TGTGCCAGCAGCTTACAGGGATCCACAGATACGCAGTATTTT
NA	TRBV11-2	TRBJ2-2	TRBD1	CASSLQRGLGELFF	TGTGCCAGCAGCTTACAAAGGGGGCTTGGGGAGCTGTTTTTT
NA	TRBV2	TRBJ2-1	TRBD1	CASSEGQGINEQFF	TGTGCCAGCAGTGAGGGACAGGGGATCAATGAGCAGTTCTTC
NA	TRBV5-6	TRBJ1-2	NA	CASSSIQGIYGYTF	TGTGCCAGCAGCTCGATACAGGGCATCTATGGCTACACCTTC
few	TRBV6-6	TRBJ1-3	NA	CASGTSGNTIYF	TGTGCCAGCGGCACATCTGGAAACACCATATATTTT
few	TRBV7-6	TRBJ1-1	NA	CASSLEGWHTEAFF	TGTGCCAGCAGCTTAGAGGGGTGGCACACTGAAGCTTTCTTT
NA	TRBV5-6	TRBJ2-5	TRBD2	CASSWGTSEETQYF	TGTGCCAGCAGCTGGGGGACTAGCGAGGAGACCCAGTACTTC
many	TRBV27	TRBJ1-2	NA	CASSLLDSNYGYTF	TGTGCCAGCAGTTTGTTGGACAGCAACTATGGCTACACCTTC
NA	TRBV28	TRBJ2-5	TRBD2	CASSYASGAQETQYF	TGTGCCAGCAGTTATGCTAGCGGGGCCCAAGAGACCCAGTACTTC
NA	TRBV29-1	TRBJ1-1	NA	CSGGGEVAGNTEAFF	TGCAGCGGGGGCGGCGAGGTCGCGGGGAACACTGAAGCTTTCTTT
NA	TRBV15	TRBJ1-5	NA	CATSSRDTNQPQHF	TGTGCCACCAGCAGCCGGGACACCAATCAGCCCCAGCATTTT
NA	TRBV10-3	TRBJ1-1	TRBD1	CAISGQGGTEAFF	TGTGCCATCTCGGGACAGGGGGGAACTGAAGCTTTCTTT
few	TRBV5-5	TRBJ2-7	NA	CASSSIYEQYF	TGTGCCAGCAGCTCGATCTACGAGCAGTACTTC
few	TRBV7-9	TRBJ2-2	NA	CASSLAGTTNTGELFF	TGTGCCAGCAGCTTAGCGGGCACAACGAACACCGGGGAGCTGTTTTTT
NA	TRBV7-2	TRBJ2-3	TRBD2	CASSLEWGGDTQYF	TGTGCCAGCAGCTTAGAGTGGGGGGGTGATACGCAGTATTTT
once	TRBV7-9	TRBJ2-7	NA	CASSLGQSSYEQYF	TGTGCCAGCAGCTTAGGCCAATCCTCCTACGAGCAGTACTTC
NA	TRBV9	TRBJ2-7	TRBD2	CASSVGGTSSNEQYF	TGTGCCAGCAGCGTAGGGGGGACTAGCTCCAACGAGCAGTACTTC
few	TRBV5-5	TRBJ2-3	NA	CASSLRLSYRTDTQYF	TGTGCCAGCAGCCTGCGTCTCTCCTACCGCACAGATACGCAGTATTTT
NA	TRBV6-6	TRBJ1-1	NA	CASRMNTEAFF	TGTGCCAGCAGGATGAACACTGAAGCTTTCTTT
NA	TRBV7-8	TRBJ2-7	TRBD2	CASSLRASGSTYEQYF	TGTGCCAGCAGCCTACGTGCTAGCGGGAGTACCTACGAGCAGTACTTC
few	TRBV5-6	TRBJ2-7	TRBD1	CASSLTPGQGSYEQYF	TGTGCCAGCAGCTTGACCCCGGGACAGGGTTCCTACGAGCAGTACTTC
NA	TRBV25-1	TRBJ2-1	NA	CASSESRGNEQFF	TGTGCCAGCAGTGAATCACGGGGTAATGAGCAGTTCTTC
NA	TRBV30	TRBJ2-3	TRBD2	CAWSGLAVSTDTQYF	TGTGCCTGGAGTGGACTAGCGGTTAGCACAGATACGCAGTATTTT
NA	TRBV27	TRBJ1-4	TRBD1	CASPTFRDRWEKLFF	TGTGCCAGCCCAACCTTCCGGGACAGGTGGGAAAAACTGTTTTTT
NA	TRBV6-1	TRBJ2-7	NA	CASSEGDTYEQYF	TGTGCCAGCAGTGAAGGGGACACCTACGAGCAGTACTTC
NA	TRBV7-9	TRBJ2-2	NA	CASSSSRFGTQNTGELFF	TGTGCCAGCAGCTCCTCAAGGTTTGGGACTCAGAACACCGGGGAGCTGTTTTTT
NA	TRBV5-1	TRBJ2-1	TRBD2	CASSPRLAGAVNEQFF	TGCGCCAGCAGCCCGAGACTAGCGGGAGCGGTTAATGAGCAGTTCTTC
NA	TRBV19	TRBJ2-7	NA	CASSPDLGVGEQYF	TGTGCCAGTAGCCCGGACCTGGGGGTGGGAGAGCAGTACTTC